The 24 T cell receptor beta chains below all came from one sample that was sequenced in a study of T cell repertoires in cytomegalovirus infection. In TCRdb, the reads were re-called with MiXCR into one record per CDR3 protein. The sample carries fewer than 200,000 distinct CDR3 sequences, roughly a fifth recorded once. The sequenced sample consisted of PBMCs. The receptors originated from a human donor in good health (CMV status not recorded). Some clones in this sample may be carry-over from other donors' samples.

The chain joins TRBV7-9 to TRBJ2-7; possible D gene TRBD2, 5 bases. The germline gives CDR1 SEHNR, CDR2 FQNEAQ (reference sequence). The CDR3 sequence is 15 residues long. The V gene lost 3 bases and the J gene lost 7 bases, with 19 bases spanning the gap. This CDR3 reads CASSFLRGRPSEQYF. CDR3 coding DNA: TGTGCCAGCAGCTTCCTCCGAGGGAGACCGAGTGAGCAGTACTTC. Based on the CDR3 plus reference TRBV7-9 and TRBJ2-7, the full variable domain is DTGVSQNPRHKITKRGQNVTFRCDPISEHNRLYWYRQTLGQGPEFLTYFQNEAQLEKSRLLSDRFSAERPKGSFSTLEIQRTEQGDSAMYLCASSFLRGRPSEQYFGPGTRLTVT.

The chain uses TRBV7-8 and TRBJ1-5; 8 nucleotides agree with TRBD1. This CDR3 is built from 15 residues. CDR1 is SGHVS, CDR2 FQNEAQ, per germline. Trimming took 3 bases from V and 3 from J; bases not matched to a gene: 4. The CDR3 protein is CASSFGTGLNQPQHF. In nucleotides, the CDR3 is TGTGCCAGCAGCTTCGGGACAGGACTCAATCAGCCCCAGCATTTT.

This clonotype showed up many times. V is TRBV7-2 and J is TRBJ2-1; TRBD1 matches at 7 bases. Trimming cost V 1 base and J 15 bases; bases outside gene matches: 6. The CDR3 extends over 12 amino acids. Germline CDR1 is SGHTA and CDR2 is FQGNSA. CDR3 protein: CASSLGQGRRFF. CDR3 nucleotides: TGTGCCAGCAGCTTAGGACAGGGAAGACGGTTCTTC.

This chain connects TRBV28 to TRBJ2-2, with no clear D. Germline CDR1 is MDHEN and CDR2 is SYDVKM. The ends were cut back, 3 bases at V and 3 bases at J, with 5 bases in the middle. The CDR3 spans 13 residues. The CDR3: CASSLSYTGELFF. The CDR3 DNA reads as TGTGCCAGCAGTTTGAGTTACACCGGGGAGCTGTTTTTT.

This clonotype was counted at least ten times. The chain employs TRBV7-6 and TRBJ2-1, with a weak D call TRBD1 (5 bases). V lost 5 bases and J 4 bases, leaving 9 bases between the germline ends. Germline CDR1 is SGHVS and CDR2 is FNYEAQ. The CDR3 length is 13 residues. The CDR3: CASSPRVYNEQFF. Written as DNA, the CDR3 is TGTGCCAGCAGCCCCAGGGTTTACAATGAGCAGTTCTTC.

The CDR3 loop reads CASSKGVNEQFF. The CDR3, as DNA: TGTGCCAGCAGCAAAGGGGTCAATGAGCAGTTCTTC. The V call is TRBV7-9, the J call TRBJ2-1, with D perhaps matching TRBD1 (5 bases). Germline assignment: CDR1 SEHNR and CDR2 FQNEAQ (reference sequence). This CDR3 is built from 12 residues. The V and J ends lost 5 bases and 6 bases respectively, with 8 bases between them.

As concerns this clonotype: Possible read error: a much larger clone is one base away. The CDR3 reads CASGGKGKFTEAFF. The CDR3 DNA reads TGTGCCAGCGGGGGAAAGGGTAAGTTCACTGAAGCTTTCTTT. The chain carries TRBV28 and TRBJ1-1, with a possible D match to TRBD1 (5 bases). CDR3 length: 14 residues. V dropped 8 bases and J dropped 4 bases, with 17 bases sitting between them. Germline V gene sequence: CDR1 MDHEN, CDR2 SYDVKM.

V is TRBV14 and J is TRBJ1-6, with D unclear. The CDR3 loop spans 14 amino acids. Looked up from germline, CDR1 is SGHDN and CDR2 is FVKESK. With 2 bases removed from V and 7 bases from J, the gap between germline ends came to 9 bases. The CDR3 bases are TGTGCCAGCAGCCAAAACAATCGAAATTCACCCCTCCACTTT. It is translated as CASSQNNRNSPLHF.

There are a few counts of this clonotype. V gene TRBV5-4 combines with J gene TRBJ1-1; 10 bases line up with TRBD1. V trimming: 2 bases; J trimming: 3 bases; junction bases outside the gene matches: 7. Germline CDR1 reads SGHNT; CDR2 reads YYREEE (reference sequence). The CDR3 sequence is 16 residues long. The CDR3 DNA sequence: TGTGCCAGCAGCTTTAGGACCGGGACAGGGGACACTGAAGCTTTCTTT. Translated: CASSFRTGTGDTEAFF.

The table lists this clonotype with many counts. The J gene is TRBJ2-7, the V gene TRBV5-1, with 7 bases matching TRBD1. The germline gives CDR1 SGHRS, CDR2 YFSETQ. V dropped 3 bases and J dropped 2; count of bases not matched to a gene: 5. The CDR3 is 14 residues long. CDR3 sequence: CASSSPGTAYEQYF. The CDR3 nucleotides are TGCGCCAGCAGCTCACCAGGGACAGCCTACGAGCAGTACTTC.

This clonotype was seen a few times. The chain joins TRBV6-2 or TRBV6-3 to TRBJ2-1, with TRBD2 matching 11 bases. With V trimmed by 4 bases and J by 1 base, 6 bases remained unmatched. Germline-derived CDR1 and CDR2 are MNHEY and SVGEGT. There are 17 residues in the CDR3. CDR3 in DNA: TGTGCCAGCAGTTCGGCTAGCGGGGGGACTTCCTACAATGAGCAGTTCTTC. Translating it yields CASSSASGGTSYNEQFF.

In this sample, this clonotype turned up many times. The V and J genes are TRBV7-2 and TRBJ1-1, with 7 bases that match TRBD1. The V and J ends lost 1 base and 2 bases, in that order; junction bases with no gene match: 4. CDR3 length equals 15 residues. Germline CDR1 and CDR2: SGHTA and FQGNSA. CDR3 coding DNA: TGTGCCAGCAGCTTAGGAGGGGGCCAAAACACTGAAGCTTTCTTT. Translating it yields CASSLGGGQNTEAFF.

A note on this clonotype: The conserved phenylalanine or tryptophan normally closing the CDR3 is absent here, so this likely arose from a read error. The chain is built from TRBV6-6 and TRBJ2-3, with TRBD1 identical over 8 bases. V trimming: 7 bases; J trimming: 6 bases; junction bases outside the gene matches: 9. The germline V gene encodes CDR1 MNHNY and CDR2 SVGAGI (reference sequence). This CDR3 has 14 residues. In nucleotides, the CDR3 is TGTGCCAGCACCGGGACAGGCGGGCCGGATACGCAGTATTTA. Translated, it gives CASTGTGGPDTQYL.

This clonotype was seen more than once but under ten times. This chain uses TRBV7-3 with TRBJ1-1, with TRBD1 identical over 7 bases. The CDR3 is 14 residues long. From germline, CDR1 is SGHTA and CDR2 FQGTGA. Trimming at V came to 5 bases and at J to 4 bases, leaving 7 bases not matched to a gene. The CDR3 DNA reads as TGTGCCAGCAGCCCAGGGACAGTTGGCACTGAAGCTTTCTTT. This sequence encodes CASSPGTVGTEAFF.

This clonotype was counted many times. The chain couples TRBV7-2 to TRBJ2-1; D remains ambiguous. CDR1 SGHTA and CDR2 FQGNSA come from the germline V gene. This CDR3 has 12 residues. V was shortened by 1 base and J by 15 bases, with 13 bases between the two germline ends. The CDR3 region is CASSLVLLERFF. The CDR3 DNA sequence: TGTGCCAGCAGCTTAGTACTTCTAGAACGGTTCTTC.

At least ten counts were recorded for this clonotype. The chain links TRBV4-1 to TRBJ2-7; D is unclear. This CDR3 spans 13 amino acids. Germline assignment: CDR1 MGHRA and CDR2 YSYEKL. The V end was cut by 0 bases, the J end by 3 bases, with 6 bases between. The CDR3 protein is CASSQESNYEQYF. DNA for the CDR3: TGCGCCAGCAGCCAAGAGAGCAACTACGAGCAGTACTTC.

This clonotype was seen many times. For the CDR3, the DNA is TGTGCCAGCAGGGAACACGGGGGAGATACGCAGTATTTT. Its protein is CASREHGGDTQYF. The chain is built from TRBV6-1 and TRBJ2-3, with a weak D call TRBD2 (6 bases). The length of the CDR3 is 13 residues. Germline lookup yields CDR1 MNHNS and CDR2 SASEGT. Trimming left V 6 bases short and J 5 bases short, with 12 bases between.

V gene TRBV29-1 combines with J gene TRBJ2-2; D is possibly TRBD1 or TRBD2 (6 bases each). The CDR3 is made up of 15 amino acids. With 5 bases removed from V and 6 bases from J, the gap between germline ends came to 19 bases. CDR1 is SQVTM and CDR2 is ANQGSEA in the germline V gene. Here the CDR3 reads CSVWGGQTSSGELFF. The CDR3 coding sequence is TGCAGCGTTTGGGGAGGACAGACCAGCTCCGGGGAGCTGTTTTTT.

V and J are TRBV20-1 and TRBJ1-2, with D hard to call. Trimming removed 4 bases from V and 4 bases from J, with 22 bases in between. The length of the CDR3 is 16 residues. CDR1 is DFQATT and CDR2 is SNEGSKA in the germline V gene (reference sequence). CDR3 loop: CSATPILSASPYGYTF. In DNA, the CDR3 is TGCAGTGCTACCCCGATTTTATCCGCCAGCCCCTATGGCTACACCTTC.

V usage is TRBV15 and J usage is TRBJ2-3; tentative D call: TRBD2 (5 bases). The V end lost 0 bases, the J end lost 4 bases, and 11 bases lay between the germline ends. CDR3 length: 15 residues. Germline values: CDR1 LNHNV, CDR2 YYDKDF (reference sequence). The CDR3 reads CATSRDLARADTQYF. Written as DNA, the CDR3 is TGTGCCACCAGCAGAGATCTGGCGCGGGCAGATACGCAGTATTTT.

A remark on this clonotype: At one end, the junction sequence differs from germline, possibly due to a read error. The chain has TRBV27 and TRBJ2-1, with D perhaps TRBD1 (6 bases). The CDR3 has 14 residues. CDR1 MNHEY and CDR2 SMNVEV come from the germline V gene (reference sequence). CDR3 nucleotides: TGTGCCAGCACCCGCCCGGACAGCTACAGTGAGCAGTTCTTC. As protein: CASTRPDSYSEQFF.

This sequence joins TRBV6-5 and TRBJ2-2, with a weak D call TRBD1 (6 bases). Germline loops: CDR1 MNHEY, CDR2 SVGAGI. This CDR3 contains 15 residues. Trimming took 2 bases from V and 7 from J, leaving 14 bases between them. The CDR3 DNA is TGTGCCAGCAGTTACCGCCCTGGGACATACGGGGAGCTGTTTTTT. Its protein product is CASSYRPGTYGELFF.

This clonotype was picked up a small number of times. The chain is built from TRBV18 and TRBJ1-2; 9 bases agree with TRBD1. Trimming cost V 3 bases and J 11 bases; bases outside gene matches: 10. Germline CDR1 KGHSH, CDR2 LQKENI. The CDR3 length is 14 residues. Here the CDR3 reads CASSPGQGHQEYTF. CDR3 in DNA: TGTGCCAGCTCACCGGGACAGGGACATCAAGAGTACACCTTC.

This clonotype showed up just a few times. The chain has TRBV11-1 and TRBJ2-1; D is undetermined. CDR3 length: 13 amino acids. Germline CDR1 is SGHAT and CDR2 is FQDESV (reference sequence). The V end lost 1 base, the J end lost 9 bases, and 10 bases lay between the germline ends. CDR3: CASSLDTIGEQFF. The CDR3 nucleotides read TGTGCCAGCAGCTTAGACACAATCGGTGAGCAGTTCTTC.